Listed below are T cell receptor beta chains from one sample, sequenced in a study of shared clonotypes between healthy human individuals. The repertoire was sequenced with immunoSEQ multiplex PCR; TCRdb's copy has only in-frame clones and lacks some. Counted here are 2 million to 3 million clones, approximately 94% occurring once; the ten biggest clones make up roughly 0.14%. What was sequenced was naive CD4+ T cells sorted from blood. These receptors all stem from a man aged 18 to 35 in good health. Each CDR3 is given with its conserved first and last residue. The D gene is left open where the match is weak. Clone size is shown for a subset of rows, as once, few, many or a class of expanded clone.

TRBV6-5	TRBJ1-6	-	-	TGTGCCAGCAGTTACTCCGGTCAGGGGAATTCACCCCTCCACTTT	CASSYSGQGNSPLHF
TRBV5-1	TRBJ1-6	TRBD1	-	TGCGCCAGCAGCGCTGGACAGGGGCGAAGCTCCTATAATTCACCCCTCCACTTT	CASSAGQGRSSYNSPLHF
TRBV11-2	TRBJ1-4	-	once	TGTGCCAGCAGCCCAGTCACTGCAACTAATGAAAAACTGTTTTTT	CASSPVTATNEKLFF
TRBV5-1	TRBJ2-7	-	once	TGCGCCAGCAGCAAGGACAACTCCTACGAGCAGTACTTC	CASSKDNSYEQYF
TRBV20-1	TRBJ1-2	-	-	TGCAGTGCTAGAGAGGCAGATGGCTACACCTTC	CSAREADGYTF
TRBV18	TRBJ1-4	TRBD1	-	TGTGCCAGCTCACCTACAGCCGGGACAGTTATTGAAAAACTGTTTTTT	CASSPTAGTVIEKLFF
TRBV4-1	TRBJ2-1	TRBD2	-	TGCGCCAGCAGCCATGCGGGGGTCTCGTACAATGAGCAGTTCTTC	CASSHAGVSYNEQFF
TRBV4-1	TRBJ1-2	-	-	TGCGCCAGCAGCCAAGAAGGCGGGCCGGTCTATGGCTACACCTTC	CASSQEGGPVYGYTF
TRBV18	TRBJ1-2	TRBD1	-	TGTGCCAGCTCTCCTCTACAGGGGGACTATGGCTACACCTTC	CASSPLQGDYGYTF
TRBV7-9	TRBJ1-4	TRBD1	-	TGTGCCAGCACCGTCTGGACAGGGGCCCCCATGTCATATGAAAAACTGTTTTTT	CASTVWTGAPMSYEKLFF
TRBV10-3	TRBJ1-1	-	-	TGTGCCATCAGTGTGGGTTCTGAAGCTTTCTTT	CAISVGSEAFF
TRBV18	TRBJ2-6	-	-	TGTGCCAGCTCACCAGCGGGTCTGGCTGGGGCCAACGTCCTGACTTTC	CASSPAGLAGANVLTF
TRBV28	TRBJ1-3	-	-	TGTGCCAGCACTTCGGGGACCGTCTCTGGAAACACCATATATTTT	CASTSGTVSGNTIYF
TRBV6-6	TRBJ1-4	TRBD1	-	TGTGCCAGCGGACAGGGGCACGAAAAACTGTTTTTT	CASGQGHEKLFF
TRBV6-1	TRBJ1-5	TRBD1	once	TGTGCCAGCAGTGATGCGACAGGGGTAGGCAATCAGCCCCAGCATTTT	CASSDATGVGNQPQHF
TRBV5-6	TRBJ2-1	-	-	TGTGCCAGCAGCTTGGATAAAGAGGAGTTCTTC	CASSLDKEEFF
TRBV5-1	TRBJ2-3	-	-	TGCGCCAGCAGCTTGGCAGGGAGCGGAAAAGATACGCAGTATTTT	CASSLAGSGKDTQYF
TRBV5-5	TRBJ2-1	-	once	TGTGCCAGCAGCGCCGGGACGGGGTTCAGTTCCTACAATGAGCAGTTCTTC	CASSAGTGFSSYNEQFF
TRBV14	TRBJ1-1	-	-	TGTGCCAGCAGCCAAGGAGGACCCGGGCAAGTAGGCGCTGAAGCTTTCTTT	CASSQGGPGQVGAEAFF
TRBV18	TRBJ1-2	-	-	TGTGCCAGCTCACCCCAGGGGCCTGGCTACACCTTC	CASSPQGPGYTF
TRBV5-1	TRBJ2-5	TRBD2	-	TGCGCCAGCAGCTCTAGCGGAAACCAAGAGACCCAGTACTTC	CASSSSGNQETQYF
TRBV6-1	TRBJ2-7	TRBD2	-	TGTGCCAGCATTGCGGCGGGGGGCTACGAGCAGTACTTC	CASIAAGGYEQYF
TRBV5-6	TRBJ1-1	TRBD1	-	TGTGCCAGCAGCTTCGGGGACAGATCAGGCACTGAAGCTTTCTTT	CASSFGDRSGTEAFF
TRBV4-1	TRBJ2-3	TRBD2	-	TGCGCCAGCAGGGCCGCCGGGGGGAAGGATACGCAGTATTTT	CASRAAGGKDTQYF
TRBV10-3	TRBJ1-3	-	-	TGTGCCATCATCCCGGACAGATCCTCTGGAAACACCATATATTTT	CAIIPDRSSGNTIYF
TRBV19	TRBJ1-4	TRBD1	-	TGTGCCAGTAGTCCCCTCTCCGGGACAGGGGGTGAAAAACTGTTTTTT	CASSPLSGTGGEKLFF
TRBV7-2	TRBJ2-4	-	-	TGTGCCAGCAGCCCCATGGAAGCCAAAAACATTCAGTACTTC	CASSPMEAKNIQYF
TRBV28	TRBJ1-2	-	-	TGTGCCAGCAGTTTCCCGGGGCAAGGTGCCTATGGCTACACCTTC	CASSFPGQGAYGYTF
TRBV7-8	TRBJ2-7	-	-	TGTGCCAGCAGCTTAGGGCCCTTAGTATCCTACGAGCAGTACTTC	CASSLGPLVSYEQYF
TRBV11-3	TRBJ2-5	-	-	TGTGCCAGCAGCTCCGGGACCCAAGAGACCCAGTACTTC	CASSSGTQETQYF
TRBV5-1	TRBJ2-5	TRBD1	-	TGCGCCAGCAGCTGGGGAGAGGGGGCAGAGACCCAGTACTTC	CASSWGEGAETQYF
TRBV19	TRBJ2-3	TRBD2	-	TGTGCCAGTAGTAAGACTGCGATGGGGAGGGTCACAGATACGCAGTATTTT	CASSKTAMGRVTDTQYF
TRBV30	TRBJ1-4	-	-	TGTGCCTGGAATGGTAGGCCCCAGGGTGAAAAACTGTTTTTT	CAWNGRPQGEKLFF
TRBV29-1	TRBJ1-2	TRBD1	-	TGCAGCGTTGTAGGGACAGCTAACTATGGCTACACCTTC	CSVVGTANYGYTF
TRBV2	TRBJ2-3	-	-	TGTGCCAGTTCCCGAAGGGACGGCTACACAGATACGCAGTATTTT	CASSRRDGYTDTQYF
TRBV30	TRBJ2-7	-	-	TGTGCCTGGAGTGTGTATGGAGGGGGTGAGCAGTACTTC	CAWSVYGGGEQYF
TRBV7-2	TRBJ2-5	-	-	TGTGCCAGCAGACCTACAGGGTTCGGAGAGACCCAGTACTTC	CASRPTGFGETQYF
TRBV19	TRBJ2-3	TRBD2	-	TGTGCCAGTAGTATCCAGTCCGCATTAGCGGGAGCCAGAGATACGCAGTATTTT	CASSIQSALAGARDTQYF
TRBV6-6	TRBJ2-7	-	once	TGTGCCAGCAGACCCGGACAGATGAACGAGCAGTACTTC	CASRPGQMNEQYF
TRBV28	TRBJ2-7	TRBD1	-	TGTGCCAGCAGTGTCTCGGCCCAGGGGGCGCGCGAGCAGTACTTC	CASSVSAQGAREQYF
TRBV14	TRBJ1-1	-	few	TGTGCCACCTCACGACAGGCCCTAAACACTGAAGCTTTCTTT	CATSRQALNTEAFF
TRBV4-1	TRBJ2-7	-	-	TGCGCCAGCAGCCAGCCAGCTACAGGGAGTCTTTCCTACGAGCAGTACTTC	CASSQPATGSLSYEQYF
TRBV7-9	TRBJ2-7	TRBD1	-	TGTGCCAGCAGCTTAGCTGGGCAGGGGGCCAACGAGCAGTACTTC	CASSLAGQGANEQYF